The 29 T cell receptor beta chains below were found in one sample sequenced in a study of T-cell reconstitution after alpha-beta-depleted transplantation in children. Unique molecular identifiers were incorporated when the TCRbeta library was constructed. TCRdb called the PCR reads again in MiXCR, with one record for every CDR3 protein. The data hold approximately 200,000 distinct CDR3 sequences, with 5% to 7.5% observed a single time. The sample was PBMCs, taken before TCRalphabeta/CD19-depleted stem cell transplant. Every receptor here comes from a girl under two years old with combined immunodeficiency, due to receive a stem cell transplant.

This clonotype was counted ten times or more. V and J are TRBV25-1 and TRBJ1-1; unclear D gene. Trimming took 3 bases from V and 11 from J, leaving 16 bases between them. The CDR3 loop spans 13 amino acids. Germline V CDR1 and CDR2: MGHDK, SYGVNS. The CDR3 DNA reads as TGTGCCAGCAGTGATCAGTGGCATCTAGGGGCTTTCTTT. Residues: CASSDQWHLGAFF.

This clonotype was seen only a few times. V usage is TRBV20-1 and J usage is TRBJ2-7, with a weak D call TRBD1 (6 bases). V was cut by 0 bases and J by 6 bases, with 24 bases left in between. Germline CDR1 DFQATT, CDR2 SNEGSKA (reference sequence). The CDR3 runs 17 residues. CDR3 loop: CSARDPDRLRTLREQYF. In nucleotides, the CDR3 is TGCAGTGCTAGAGATCCTGACAGGCTACGAACTCTTCGCGAGCAGTACTTC.

This clonotype has a handful of counts. The rearrangement joins TRBV4-1 to TRBJ1-5; D uncertain. There are 15 residues in the CDR3. Deletions cut 1 base from V and 1 base from J, with 8 bases between. Germline loops: CDR1 MGHRA, CDR2 YSYEKL. In DNA form, the CDR3 reads TGCGCCAGCAGCCAAGGACGGGTGAGCAATCAGCCCCAGCATTTT. Protein sequence: CASSQGRVSNQPQHF.

This clonotype was recorded many times. The rearrangement links TRBV12-3 or TRBV12-4 to TRBJ2-1, with 7 bases that match TRBD1. The CDR3 runs 15 residues. After removal of 6 bases from V and 8 bases from J, the junction contained 13 bases not matched to a gene. The DNA for the CDR3 is TGTGCCAGCAGCCCCCCAGGGGGATTTAGGGATGAGCAGTTCTTC. This sequence encodes CASSPPGGFRDEQFF.

This clonotype has just a few counts. V is TRBV6-2 or TRBV6-3 and J is TRBJ1-2; 7 nucleotides line up with TRBD1. The V segment lost 5 bases and the J segment 5 bases; nucleotides outside the gene matches: 11. The CDR3 is 15 amino acids. Germline CDR1 and CDR2: MNHEY and SVGEGT. The CDR3 sequence: CASSTGQARPYGYTF. The CDR3 coding sequence is TGTGCCAGCAGTACTGGACAGGCTAGACCGTATGGCTACACCTTC.

This clonotype appeared many times. V gene TRBV4-3 combines with J gene TRBJ1-1; D is uncertain. Germline V gene lookup returns CDR1 LGHNA and CDR2 YSLEER. V was trimmed by 0 bases and J by 4 bases, leaving 9 bases between them. This CDR3 comprises 14 residues. In DNA form, the CDR3 reads TGCGCCAGCAGCCAAGAGCCGGGATCCACTGAAGCTTTCTTT. It is translated as CASSQEPGSTEAFF.

The table lists this clonotype with many counts. As DNA, the CDR3 is TGCGCCAGCAGCTTGGACAGGGGGCGCACAGATACGCAGTATTTT. Its translation: CASSLDRGRTDTQYF. This chain connects TRBV5-1 to TRBJ2-3, with 9 bases aligning to TRBD1. The CDR3 totals 15 residues. Germline assignment: CDR1 SGHRS and CDR2 YFSETQ. Trimming took 0 bases from V and 1 from J; bases not matched to a gene: 0.

This clonotype was counted between two and nine times. The rearrangement uses TRBV6-1 and TRBJ1-4; no reliable D call. CDR3 length equals 14 residues. The V end was cut by 6 bases, the J end by 5 bases, with 13 bases between. Germline assignment: CDR1 MNHNS and CDR2 SASEGT. This CDR3 reads CASRLQWANEKLFF. In DNA form, the CDR3 reads TGTGCCAGCAGACTACAGTGGGCGAATGAAAAACTGTTTTTT.

This clonotype was observed many times. The CDR3 DNA sequence: TGTGCCAGCAACTCGGAATGGAGGGAGACCTACGAGCAGTACTTC. This sequence encodes CASNSEWRETYEQYF. The rearrangement joins TRBV6-1 to TRBJ2-7, with a weak D call TRBD2 (6 bases). The V end lost 7 bases, the J end lost 2 bases, and 18 bases lay between the germline ends. The CDR3 loop spans 15 amino acids. CDR1 is MNHNS and CDR2 is SASEGT in the germline V gene.

This clonotype was observed many times. The rearrangement joins TRBV3-1 to TRBJ2-7, with a weak D call TRBD2 (5 bases). This CDR3 is 13 amino acids long. V dropped 3 bases and J dropped 6 bases, with 12 bases sitting between them. In germline, CDR1 is LGHDT, CDR2 YNNKEL (reference sequence). This CDR3 reads CASSHAHEGEQYF. CDR3 nucleotide sequence: TGTGCCAGCAGCCATGCACATGAGGGCGAGCAGTACTTC.

This clonotype came up many times. This chain links TRBV27 with TRBJ1-5; no clear D. CDR1 is MNHEY, CDR2 SMNVEV, per germline (reference sequence). The length of the CDR3 is 14 residues. V shed 2 bases and J shed 7 bases, with 12 bases lying between them. The CDR3 loop reads CASSLKASRQPQHF. In DNA, the CDR3 is TGTGCCAGCAGTTTAAAGGCTTCGCGGCAGCCCCAGCATTTT.

This clonotype was observed many times. The rearrangement joins TRBV28 to TRBJ1-2; perhaps TRBD1 as D (5 bases). The CDR3 length is 15 residues. Trimming took 10 bases from V and 0 from J, leaving 18 bases between them. CDR1 MDHEN and CDR2 SYDVKM come from the germline V gene. The CDR3 spells CATHTSGFANYGYTF. CDR3 DNA: TGTGCCACCCACACCTCAGGGTTTGCTAACTATGGCTACACCTTC.

The rearrangement joins TRBV5-1 to TRBJ2-1, with D perhaps matching TRBD1 or TRBD2 (7 bases each). Germline-derived CDR1 and CDR2 are SGHRS and YFSETQ. This CDR3 has 14 amino acids. Trimming took off 4 bases at V and 9 bases at J, with 17 bases between the two ends. The DNA of the CDR3 is TGCGCCAGCAGCATCATGGGAGGGGGCCTTGAGCAGTTCTTC. It codes for CASSIMGGGLEQFF.

V gene TRBV4-1 combines with J gene TRBJ2-7; D is tentatively TRBD1 or TRBD2 (5 bases each). Trimming left V 3 bases short and J 2 bases short, with 14 bases between. Germline-derived CDR1 and CDR2 are MGHRA and YSYEKL. The CDR3 covers 15 residues. DNA of the CDR3: TGCGCCAGCAGCCAGGACTGGGGGAGTCCCTACGAGCAGTACTTC. Its protein is CASSQDWGSPYEQYF.

This clonotype was counted at least ten times. The chain joins TRBV6-5 to TRBJ1-1; no clear D. V lost 4 bases and J 0 bases, leaving 9 bases between the germline ends. The V gene's germline CDR1 is MNHEY and CDR2 SVGAGI. The CDR3 has 14 residues. The CDR3 protein is CASSLGNMNTEAFF. The CDR3 region has the DNA TGTGCCAGCAGTTTGGGGAACATGAACACTGAAGCTTTCTTT.

This clonotype was seen many times. This chain joins TRBV5-1 and TRBJ2-3; D is uncertain. The CDR3 runs 14 residues. Per germline, CDR1 SGHRS and CDR2 YFSETQ. The V end was cut by 6 bases, the J end by 2 bases, with 13 bases between. CDR3 nucleotides: TGCGCCAGCACCCCTCACAGATACACAGATACGCAGTATTTT. It encodes CASTPHRYTDTQYF.

A few counts support this clonotype. V usage is TRBV25-1 and J usage is TRBJ2-7; D unclear. CDR3 length equals 11 residues. The V gene lost 5 bases and the J gene lost 3 bases, with 5 bases spanning the gap. Germline-derived CDR1 and CDR2 are MGHDK and SYGVNS. This CDR3 is CASSIHYEQYF. CDR3 DNA sequence: TGTGCCAGCAGTATTCACTACGAGCAGTACTTC.

This clonotype was recorded many times. The genes are TRBV6-2 or TRBV6-3 and TRBJ2-1; no clear D gene. CDR1 is MNHEY and CDR2 is SVGEGT in the germline V gene. The CDR3 runs to 15 residues. V lost 5 bases and J lost 3, with 14 bases in between. In nucleotides, the CDR3 is TGTGCCAGCAGTGGTGTGGGCGGATTCTACAATGAGCAGTTCTTC. Translating it yields CASSGVGGFYNEQFF.

This clonotype appeared many times. The chain has TRBV7-9 and TRBJ2-1; no definite D call. The CDR3 is 11 residues long. Germline V gives CDR1 SEHNR, CDR2 FQNEAQ (reference sequence). V lost 0 bases and J lost 16, with 10 bases in between. For the CDR3, the DNA is TGTGCCAGCAGCTTAGCCCACGACTCATTCTTC. It is translated as CASSLAHDSFF. The full variable domain, completed using reference TRBV7-9 and TRBJ2-1, is DTGVSQNPRHKITKRGQNVTFRCDPISEHNRLYWYRQTLGQGPEFLTYFQNEAQLEKSRLLSDRFSAERPKGSFSTLEIQRTEQGDSAMYLCASSLAHDSFFGPGTRLTVL.

This clonotype was observed a handful of times. The chain combines TRBV2 with TRBJ2-3; TRBD2 aligns across 13 bases. The length of the CDR3 is 17 residues. V lost 2 bases and J lost 3; bases outside the gene matches: 5. From germline, CDR1 is SNHLY and CDR2 FYNNEI. The CDR3 here is CASSEPTSGRWTDTQYF. The CDR3, as DNA: TGTGCCAGCAGTGAACCGACTAGCGGGAGGTGGACAGATACGCAGTATTTT.

This clonotype showed up many times. This chain uses TRBV9 with TRBJ2-2; D is unresolved. The CDR3 length is 15 residues. The germline V gene encodes CDR1 SGDLS and CDR2 YYNGEE. V lost 4 bases and J 0 bases, leaving 10 bases between the germline ends. The CDR3 sequence is CASSPQFANTGELFF. The CDR3 DNA reads as TGTGCCAGCAGCCCTCAGTTCGCGAACACCGGGGAGCTGTTTTTT.

In this sample, this clonotype turned up many times. This chain joins TRBV6-1 and TRBJ2-5; 8 positions match TRBD1. The length of the CDR3 is 14 residues. CDR1 MNHNS and CDR2 SASEGT come from the germline V gene. With 6 bases clipped from V and 4 bases from J, the junction kept 7 bases outside the gene matches. The CDR3 region is CASSPRTGRETQYF. CDR3 in DNA: TGTGCCAGCAGCCCGAGGACAGGGAGAGAGACCCAGTACTTC.

This clonotype was counted a few times. The rearrangement joins TRBV20-1 to TRBJ2-3; 9 nucleotides line up with TRBD2. Germline values: CDR1 DFQATT, CDR2 SNEGSKA (reference sequence). Unmatched junction bases numbered 13, after V lost 6 bases and J lost 6 bases. The CDR3 consists of 15 residues. The CDR3 DNA sequence: TGCAGTGCCCAGGAACTAGCGGGTCCTCGGGATACGCAGTATTTT. It translates to CSAQELAGPRDTQYF.

This clonotype came up many times. The rearrangement joins TRBV4-3 to TRBJ1-1; D unresolved. CDR1 is LGHNA and CDR2 is YSLEER in the germline V gene. V shed 4 bases and J shed 0 bases, with 6 bases lying between them. The CDR3 length is 13 residues. DNA of the CDR3: TGCGCCAGCAGCCTACAGCTGAACACTGAAGCTTTCTTT. It is translated as CASSLQLNTEAFF.

The chain has TRBV7-4 and TRBJ2-6; the match to TRBD1 covers 10 bases. Trimming at V came to 6 bases and at J to 0 bases, leaving 11 bases not matched to a gene. The CDR3 has 19 residues. Germline CDR1 and CDR2: SGHVT and SQSDAQ. Here the CDR3 reads CASRAISGTGASGANVLTF. CDR3 DNA: TGTGCCAGCAGGGCAATATCGGGGACAGGGGCCTCTGGGGCCAACGTCCTGACTTTC.

The chain uses TRBV11-2 and TRBJ2-3; TRBD2 matches 12 bases. CDR1 is SGHAT and CDR2 is FQNNGV in the germline V gene. This CDR3 is built from 17 residues. J gave up 7 bases and V 5 bases, and 13 bases lay outside the gene matches. The CDR3: CASSPPARLAGGYTQYF. CDR3 in DNA: TGTGCCAGCAGCCCCCCGGCCCGCCTAGCGGGAGGGTATACGCAGTATTTT. Together with reference TRBV11-2 and TRBJ2-3, the CDR3 gives the full variable domain: EAGVAQSPRYKIIEKRQSVAFWCNPISGHATLYWYQQILGQGPKLLIQFQNNGVVDDSQLPKDRFSAERLKGVDSTLKIQPAKLEDSAVYLCASSPPARLAGGYTQYFGPGTRLTVL.

V and J are TRBV4-3 and TRBJ2-2; D ambiguous. Germline values: CDR1 LGHNA, CDR2 YSLEER. V lost 1 base, J lost 5 bases, and 17 bases lay in between. There are 17 residues in the CDR3. CDR3 protein: CASSQVLSPTRTGELFF. CDR3 in DNA: TGCGCCAGCAGCCAAGTCCTCAGCCCGACAAGGACCGGGGAGCTGTTTTTT.

This clonotype has at least ten counts. The genes are TRBV28 and TRBJ2-7; TRBD2 matches at 9 bases. CDR3 length: 17 residues. V lost 6 bases, J lost 4 bases, and 16 bases stayed unmatched. CDR1 and CDR2 from the germline V gene are MDHEN and SYDVKM. The CDR3: CASSPPPGIAGEYEQYF. In DNA, the CDR3 is TGTGCCAGCAGCCCGCCTCCCGGTATAGCGGGAGAGTACGAGCAGTACTTC.

The V call is TRBV18, the J call TRBJ1-1, with 7 nucleotides matching TRBD1. V lost 8 bases, J lost 6 bases, and 12 bases stayed unmatched. The V gene's germline CDR1 is KGHSH and CDR2 LQKENI. CDR3 length equals 14 residues. The CDR3 DNA reads as TGTGCCAGCGGCAAGGGGGCCCTTGCGCCTGAAGCTTTCTTT. Translated, it gives CASGKGALAPEAFF.